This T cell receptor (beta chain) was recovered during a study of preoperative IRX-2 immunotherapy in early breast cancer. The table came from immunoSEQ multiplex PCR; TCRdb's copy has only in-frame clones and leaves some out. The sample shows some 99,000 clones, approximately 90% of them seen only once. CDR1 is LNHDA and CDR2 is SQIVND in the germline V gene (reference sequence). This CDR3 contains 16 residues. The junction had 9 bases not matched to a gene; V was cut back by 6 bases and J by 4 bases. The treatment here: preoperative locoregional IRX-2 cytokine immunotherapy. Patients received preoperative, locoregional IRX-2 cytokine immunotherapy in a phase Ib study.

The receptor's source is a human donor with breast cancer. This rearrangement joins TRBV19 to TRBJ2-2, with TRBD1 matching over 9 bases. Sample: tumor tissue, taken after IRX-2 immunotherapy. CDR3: CASRQDRGGRTGELFF. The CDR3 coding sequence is TGTGCCAGTAGACAAGACAGGGGGGGCCGCACCGGGGAGCTGTTTTTT. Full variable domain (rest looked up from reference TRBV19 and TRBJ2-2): DGGITQSPKYLFRKEGQNVTLSCEQNLNHDAMYWYRQDPGQGLRLIYYSQIVNDFQKGDIAEGYSVSREKKESFPLTVTSAQKNPTAFYLCASRQDRGGRTGELFFGEGSRLTVL.